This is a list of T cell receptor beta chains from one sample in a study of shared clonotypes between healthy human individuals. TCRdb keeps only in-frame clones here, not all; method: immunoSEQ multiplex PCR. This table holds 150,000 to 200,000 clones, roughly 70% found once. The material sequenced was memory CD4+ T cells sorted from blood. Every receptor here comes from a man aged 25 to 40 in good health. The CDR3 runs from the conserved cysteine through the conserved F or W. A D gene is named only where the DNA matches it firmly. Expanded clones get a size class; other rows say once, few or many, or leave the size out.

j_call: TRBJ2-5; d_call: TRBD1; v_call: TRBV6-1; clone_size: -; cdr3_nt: TGTGCCAGCAGCCAGAGAGGGGGCAGTCAAGAGACCCAGTACTTC; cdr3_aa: CASSQRGGSQETQYF
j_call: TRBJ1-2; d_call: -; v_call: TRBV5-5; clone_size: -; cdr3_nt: TGTGCCAGCAGCTTGTATGAGGGTAACTATGGCTACACCTTC; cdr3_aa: CASSLYEGNYGYTF
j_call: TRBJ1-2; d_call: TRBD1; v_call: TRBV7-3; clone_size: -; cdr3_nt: TGTGCCAGCAGCTTAAGAGGGGGCGAAGGGGCGATTGGCTACACCTTC; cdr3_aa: CASSLRGGEGAIGYTF
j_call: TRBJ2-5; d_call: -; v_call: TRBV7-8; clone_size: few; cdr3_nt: TGTGCCAGCAGCACATCCGGGACCCAAGAGACCCAGTACTTC; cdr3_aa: CASSTSGTQETQYF
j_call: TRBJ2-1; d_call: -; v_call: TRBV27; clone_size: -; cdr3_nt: TGTGCCAGCCGCCACCAGGCTAGTTACTTGAATGAGCAGTTCTTC; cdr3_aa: CASRHQASYLNEQFF
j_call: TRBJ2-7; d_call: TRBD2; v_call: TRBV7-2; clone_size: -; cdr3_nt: TGTGCCAGCAGCTTAGCCTCCGGGACTAGATTACGCGAGCAGTACTTC; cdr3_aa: CASSLASGTRLREQYF
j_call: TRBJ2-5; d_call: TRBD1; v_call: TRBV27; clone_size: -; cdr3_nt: TGTGCCAGCAGTTTGGGGGGTCGACAGGGGGAAGAGACCCAGTACTTC; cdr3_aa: CASSLGGRQGEETQYF
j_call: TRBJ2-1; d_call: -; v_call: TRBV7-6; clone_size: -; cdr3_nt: TGTGCCAGCAGCCCCGGACCCTCTAGAGAGCAGTTCTTC; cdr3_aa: CASSPGPSREQFF
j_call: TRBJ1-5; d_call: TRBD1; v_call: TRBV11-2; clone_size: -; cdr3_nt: TGTGCCAGCAGCTCGCGACAGGGGGAACAGCCCCAGCATTTT; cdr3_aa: CASSSRQGEQPQHF
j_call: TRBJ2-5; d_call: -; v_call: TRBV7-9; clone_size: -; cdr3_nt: TGTGCCAGCAGCTTAATAGAGACCCAGTACTTC; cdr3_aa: CASSLIETQYF
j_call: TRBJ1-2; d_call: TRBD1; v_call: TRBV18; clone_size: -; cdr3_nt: TGTGCCAGCTCACCTCTTTCCGGGACAGGGGTGATGGACTATGGCTACACCTTC; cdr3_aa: CASSPLSGTGVMDYGYTF
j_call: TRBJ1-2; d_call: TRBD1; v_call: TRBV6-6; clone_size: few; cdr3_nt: TGTGCCAGCAGTTACGACGACAGGGGGCTGCGTGGCTACACCTTC; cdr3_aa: CASSYDDRGLRGYTF
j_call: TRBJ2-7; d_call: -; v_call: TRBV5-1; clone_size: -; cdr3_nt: TGCGCCAGCAGCCCCTTGACAGCGACCTACGAGCAGTACTTC; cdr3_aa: CASSPLTATYEQYF
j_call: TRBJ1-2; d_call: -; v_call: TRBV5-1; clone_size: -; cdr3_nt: TGCGCCAGCAGCTTGGGTCTGAACCAACTCTATGGCTACACCTTC; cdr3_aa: CASSLGLNQLYGYTF
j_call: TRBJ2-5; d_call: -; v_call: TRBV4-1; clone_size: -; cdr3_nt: TGCGCCAGCAGCCAAGGAGGATTCCAGTACTTC; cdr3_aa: CASSQGGFQYF
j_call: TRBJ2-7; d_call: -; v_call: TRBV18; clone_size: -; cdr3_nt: TGTGCCAGCTCACCCAACTCCTACGAGCAGTACTTC; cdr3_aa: CASSPNSYEQYF
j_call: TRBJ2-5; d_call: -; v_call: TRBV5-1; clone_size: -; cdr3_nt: TGCGCCAGCAGCCGCACGGGGGCGTTGGATAAAGAGACCCAGTACTTC; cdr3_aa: CASSRTGALDKETQYF
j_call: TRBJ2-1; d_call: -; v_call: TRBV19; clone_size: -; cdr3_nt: TGTGCCAGTACCCCTAAAAGGACTTTCAATGAGCAGTTCTTC; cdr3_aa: CASTPKRTFNEQFF
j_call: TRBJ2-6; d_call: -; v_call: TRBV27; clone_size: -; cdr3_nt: TGTGCCAGCAGATCAACAGGTTATGGGGCCAACGTCCTGACTTTC; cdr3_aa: CASRSTGYGANVLTF
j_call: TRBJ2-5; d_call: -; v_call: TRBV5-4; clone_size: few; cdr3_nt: TGTGCCAGCAGCTTCCCTAAAGAGACCCAGTACTTC; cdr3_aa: CASSFPKETQYF
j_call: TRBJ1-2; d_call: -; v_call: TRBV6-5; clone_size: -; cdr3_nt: TGTGCCAGCAGTTACTCCCAGGGGTACTATGGCTACACCTTC; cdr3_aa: CASSYSQGYYGYTF
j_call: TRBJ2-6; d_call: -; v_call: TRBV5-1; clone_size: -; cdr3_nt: TGCGCCAGCAGCTTACAGGGTAGAACTGGGGCCAACGTCCTGACTTTC; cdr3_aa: CASSLQGRTGANVLTF
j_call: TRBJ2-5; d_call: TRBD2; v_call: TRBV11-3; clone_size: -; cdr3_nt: TGTGCCAGCAGCTCCGGGACTAGCGGGCTTGAAGAGACCCAGTACTTC; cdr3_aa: CASSSGTSGLEETQYF
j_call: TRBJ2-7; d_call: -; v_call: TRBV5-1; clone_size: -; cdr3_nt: TGCGCCAGCGCCCAAAATACCGGGACGAACTACGAGCAGTACTTC; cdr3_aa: CASAQNTGTNYEQYF
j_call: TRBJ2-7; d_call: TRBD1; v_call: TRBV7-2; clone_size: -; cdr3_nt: TGTGCCAGCAAAGGGGGCGCACTCTCCTACGAGCAGTACTTC; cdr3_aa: CASKGGALSYEQYF
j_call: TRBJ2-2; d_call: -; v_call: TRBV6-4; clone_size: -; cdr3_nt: TGTGCCAGCAGTGAGCGGGACACCGGGGAGCTGTTTTTT; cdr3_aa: CASSERDTGELFF
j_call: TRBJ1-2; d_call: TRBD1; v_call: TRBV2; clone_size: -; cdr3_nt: TGTGCCAGCAGTGGGGACAGATCCCTTTCTAACTATGGCTACACCTTC; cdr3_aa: CASSGDRSLSNYGYTF
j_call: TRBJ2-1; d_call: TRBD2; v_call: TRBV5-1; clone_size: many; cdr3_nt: TGCGCCAGCAGCTCCTTTGCGGATATAGCGGGAGCCTCGGGCAATGAGCAGTTCTTC; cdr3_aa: CASSSFADIAGASGNEQFF
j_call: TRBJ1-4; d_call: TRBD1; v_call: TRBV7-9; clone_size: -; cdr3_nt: TGTGCCAGCAGCTCGGGACAGTCAAATGAAAAACTGTTTTTT; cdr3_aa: CASSSGQSNEKLFF
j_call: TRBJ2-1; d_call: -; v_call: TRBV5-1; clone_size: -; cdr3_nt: TGCGCCAGCAGACAGGGTGCGGACAATGAGCAGTTCTTC; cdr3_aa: CASRQGADNEQFF
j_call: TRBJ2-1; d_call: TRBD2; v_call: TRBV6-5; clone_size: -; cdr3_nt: TGTGCCAGCAGTTACTCTGCGGGAGCGGGATACAATGAGCAGTTCTTC; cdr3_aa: CASSYSAGAGYNEQFF